This T cell receptor beta chain appears in the sequencing data of a study of radiotherapy plus CTLA-4 blockade in lung cancer. The CDR3 is made up of 16 amino acids. Between the trimmed V and J ends, which lost 0 bases and 2 bases, there was a span of 14 bases. The germline gives CDR1 SGHRS, CDR2 YFSETQ. The assay was immunoSEQ multiplex PCR, and TCRdb's table has in-frame clones only and misses some. The sample lists about 93,000 clones, around 90% occurring once. This receptor was taken from a human donor with non-small cell lung cancer that progressed on radiotherapy plus ipilimumab. The V and J genes are TRBV5-1 and TRBJ2-5, with TRBD1 as a possible D gene (6 bases). The sample in question was peripheral blood, obtained from a patient treated with radiotherapy plus ipilimumab. Here the CDR3 DNA reads TGCGCCAGCAGCTTGGCCTTGACAGGCGGACAAGAGACCCAGTACTTC. Translating gives CASSLALTGGQETQYF.